The 26 T cell receptor beta chains below all came from one sample that was sequenced in a study of post-analysis software for immune sequencing data. Findings and caveats of the study: Relative to controls, patients had about five TRBV segments at higher frequency, with TRBV5-6, TRBV5-1 and TRBV20-1 among these.

Prepared TCR beta cDNA libraries contained unique molecular identifiers. TCRdb used MiXCR to reprocess the PCR reads, holding one entry per CDR3 protein. The top ten clones hold 9.5% to 13% of a sample with about 460,000 distinct CDR3 sequences, over 35% of them seen once. These receptors are not linked to any known antigen. The sample taken for sequencing was blood. The origin of the receptors is a girl aged 5-17 years with multiple sclerosis.

This sequence joins TRBV12-3 or TRBV12-4 and TRBJ1-4; 11 bases are a match to TRBD1. The V segment lost 5 bases and the J segment 8 bases; nucleotides outside the gene matches: 1. The CDR3 loop spans 13 amino acids. CDR3: CASSGQGAEKLFF. CDR3 DNA sequence: TGTGCCAGCAGTGGACAGGGGGCAGAAAAACTGTTTTTT.

There are a few counts of this clonotype. This chain uses TRBV29-1 with TRBJ1-2; 8 positions match TRBD1. The germline CDR1 and CDR2 sequences are SQVTM and ANQGSEA. Unmatched junction bases numbered 10, after V lost 0 bases and J lost 1 base. CDR3 length equals 17 residues. CDR3 loop: CSVEDRVQGVVNYGYTF. The CDR3 coding sequence is TGCAGCGTTGAAGATAGGGTACAGGGGGTCGTTAACTATGGCTACACCTTC.

The rearrangement links TRBV5-1 to TRBJ2-5, with a weak D call TRBD1 (6 bases). The CDR3 has 16 amino acids. The germline V and J ends were trimmed by 2 bases and 1 base, with 15 bases remaining between them. The germline V gene encodes CDR1 SGHRS and CDR2 YFSETQ. The CDR3 is CASSLKTGFGQETQYF. CDR3 sequence (DNA): TGCGCCAGCAGCTTAAAAACAGGGTTCGGCCAAGAGACCCAGTACTTC.

J is TRBJ2-7 and V is TRBV10-3; D is uncertain. The end of the DNA is better explained by TRBJ2-5, so the J call may be wrong. The length of the CDR3 is 14 residues. Germline values: CDR1 ENHRY, CDR2 SYGVKD. Written as DNA, the CDR3 is TGTGCCATCAGTGCGACCCCGGACGGGGAGACCCAGTACTTC. Translation: CAISATPDGETQYF.

Concerning this clonotype itself: Compared with germline, one end of the junction differs, possibly owing to a read error. The chain carries TRBV6-1 and TRBJ2-6; D perhaps matches TRBD1 (5 bases). This CDR3 is built from 16 residues. Germline lookup yields CDR1 MNHNS and CDR2 SASEGT. The DNA for the CDR3 is TGTGCCAGCAGTGGAGCCGGGCTCTCTGGGGCCAACGTCCGGACTTTC. Its protein product is CASSGAGLSGANVRTF.

This clonotype was detected only a few times. The genes are TRBV20-1 and TRBJ1-5, with 9 bases lining up with TRBD1. V was clipped by 0 bases and J by 4 bases; unmatched bases: 4. Germline assignment: CDR1 DFQATT and CDR2 SNEGSKA (reference sequence). There are 15 residues in the CDR3. CDR3 in amino acids: CSARDGTGLNQPQHF. The CDR3 nucleotides read TGCAGTGCTAGAGATGGGACAGGGTTGAATCAGCCCCAGCATTTT.

The chain joins TRBV6-1 to TRBJ2-3; perhaps TRBD1 as D (5 bases). The V gene lost 2 bases and the J gene lost 1 base, with 7 bases spanning the gap. CDR3 length equals 14 residues. The germline V gene has CDR1 MNHNS and CDR2 SASEGT. CDR3 in amino acids: CASSERGGTDTQYF. The DNA for the CDR3 is TGTGCCAGCAGTGAAAGGGGTGGCACAGATACGCAGTATTTT.

Written as DNA, the CDR3 is TGTGCCAGCCTAGGGTCAGCCAAAAACATTCAGTACTTC. Its translation is CASLGSAKNIQYF. This chain joins TRBV6-6 and TRBJ2-4, with unresolved D. The germline gives CDR1 MNHNY, CDR2 SVGAGI (reference sequence). CDR3 size: 13 residues. V was pared by 8 bases and J by 0 bases, with 8 bases between.

This clonotype was counted only a few times. V gene TRBV5-1 combines with J gene TRBJ2-7, with 10 bases fitting TRBD2. The CDR3 runs to 15 residues. The V segment lost 4 bases and the J segment 2 bases; nucleotides outside the gene matches: 6. Germline lookup yields CDR1 SGHRS and CDR2 YFSETQ. Here the CDR3 DNA reads TGCGCCAGCAGCCAGCGGACTAGCGGAACCTACGAGCAGTACTTC. Translating gives CASSQRTSGTYEQYF.

The chain links TRBV28 to TRBJ1-2; TRBD1 agrees at 8 bases. This CDR3 is 14 amino acids long. Germline loops: CDR1 MDHEN, CDR2 SYDVKM. Losses at the gene ends were 6 bases for V and 4 bases for J; bases not matched to a gene: 7. The CDR3 reads CASSYTGQVYGYTF. CDR3 sequence (DNA): TGTGCCAGCAGCTATACGGGACAGGTCTATGGCTACACCTTC.

This clonotype was observed a handful of times. The chain joins TRBV3-1 to TRBJ1-2; D perhaps matches TRBD1 (6 bases). V lost 3 bases to trimming and J lost 7 bases, with 18 bases between them. The CDR3 is 15 residues long. Germline V gives CDR1 LGHDT, CDR2 YNNKEL (reference sequence). The CDR3 here is CASSQTSGAQGGYTF. The CDR3 nucleotides are TGTGCCAGCAGCCAGACCTCAGGGGCGCAGGGTGGCTACACCTTC.

J is TRBJ2-7 and V is TRBV4-1; 8 nucleotides align to TRBD2. V lost 2 bases, J lost 4 bases, and 7 bases stayed unmatched. The germline V gene has CDR1 MGHRA and CDR2 YSYEKL. The length of the CDR3 is 15 residues. CDR3 residues: CASSQLLAVGYEQYF. CDR3 sequence (DNA): TGCGCCAGCAGCCAACTACTAGCGGTTGGGTACGAGCAGTACTTC.

V usage is TRBV7-2 and J usage is TRBJ2-5; D is ambiguous. This CDR3 region has 14 residues. Germline V gives CDR1 SGHTA, CDR2 FQGNSA. V lost 1 base, J lost 5 bases, and 11 bases lay in between. This CDR3 reads CASSLEASVETQYF. The CDR3 DNA sequence: TGTGCCAGCAGCTTAGAGGCCTCTGTGGAGACCCAGTACTTC.

This clonotype was seen more than once but under ten times. This chain uses TRBV20-1 with TRBJ1-1, with TRBD1 matching 11 bases. The CDR3 has 15 residues. V gave up 2 bases and J gave up 3 bases; unmatched junction bases: 5. Germline CDR1 DFQATT, CDR2 SNEGSKA (reference sequence). This CDR3 is CSARIKGQGDTEAFF. The CDR3, as DNA: TGCAGTGCTAGAATAAAGGGACAGGGGGACACTGAAGCTTTCTTT.

This clonotype turned up a few times. The genes are TRBV29-1 and TRBJ1-1; D is unclear. Trimming pared 0 bases from V and 6 bases from J, leaving 5 bases between. The CDR3 is 11 residues long. From germline, CDR1 is SQVTM and CDR2 ANQGSEA. Here the CDR3 DNA reads TGCAGCGTTGAAGACCTCCCTGAAGCTTTCTTT. This sequence encodes CSVEDLPEAFF.

The rearrangement uses TRBV7-2 and TRBJ2-3, with D hard to call. V was cut by 5 bases and J by 2 bases, with 8 bases left in between. Germline V gene sequence: CDR1 SGHTA, CDR2 FQGNSA. The CDR3 is made up of 13 amino acids. CDR3 DNA sequence: TGTGCCAGCAGCCCCCGGCCCACAGATACGCAGTATTTT. The encoded protein is CASSPRPTDTQYF. Together with reference TRBV7-2 and TRBJ2-3, the CDR3 gives the full variable domain: GAGVSQSPSNKVTEKGKDVELRCDPISGHTALYWYRQSLGQGLEFLIYFQGNSAPDKSGLPSDRFSAERTGGSVSTLTIQRTQQEDSAVYLCASSPRPTDTQYFGPGTRLTVL.

V and J are TRBV7-3 and TRBJ2-2; 8 nucleotides line up with TRBD2. Germline CDR1 and CDR2: SGHTA and FQGTGA. The ends lost 1 base at V and 7 bases at J; junction bases unmatched: 11. The CDR3 is 17 amino acids. The CDR3 sequence: CASSLNWERGLVGELFF. CDR3 sequence (DNA): TGTGCCAGCAGCTTAAATTGGGAGAGGGGACTAGTCGGGGAGCTGTTTTTT.

The chain carries TRBV27 and TRBJ2-5, with D unresolved. The DNA end is a closer match to TRBJ2-7, so the J assignment may be wrong. The germline CDR1 and CDR2 sequences are MNHEY and SMNVEV (reference sequence). There are 13 residues in the CDR3. CDR3 loop: CASSFVEEYEQYF. The CDR3 nucleotides are TGTGCCAGCAGTTTCGTCGAAGAATACGAGCAGTACTTC.

V usage is TRBV7-8 and J usage is TRBJ2-7; 9 nucleotides align to TRBD1. The CDR3 loop spans 17 amino acids. The trim removed 5 bases at V and 6 bases at J, leaving 17 bases unmatched. The germline V gene encodes CDR1 SGHVS and CDR2 FQNEAQ. Here the CDR3 DNA reads TGTGCCAGCAGCCCCGTTCGACGCGGGACAGGGAAACCCGAGCAGTACTTC. This translates into CASSPVRRGTGKPEQYF.

The gene calls are TRBV5-1 and TRBJ2-1; 12 bases match TRBD2. V dropped 0 bases and J dropped 7; count of bases not matched to a gene: 8. CDR3 size: 17 residues. Per germline, CDR1 SGHRS and CDR2 YFSETQ. CDR3 region: CASSLVPSGRALNEQFF. The CDR3 coding sequence is TGCGCCAGCAGCTTGGTGCCTAGCGGGAGGGCCTTGAATGAGCAGTTCTTC. Supplemented by reference TRBV5-1 and TRBJ2-1, the full variable domain reads KAGVTQTPRYLIKTRGQQVTLSCSPISGHRSVSWYQQTPGQGLQFLFEYFSETQRNKGNFPGRFSGRQFSNSRSEMNVSTLELGDSALYLCASSLVPSGRALNEQFFGPGTRLTVL.

The chain is built from TRBV2 and TRBJ2-5; no clear D. The CDR3 consists of 11 residues. Germline loops: CDR1 SNHLY, CDR2 FYNNEI. V was clipped by 7 bases and J by 5 bases, with 8 bases between them. The CDR3 DNA is TGTGCCAGCAAGGAAGTGGAGACCCAGTACTTC. This gives the protein CASKEVETQYF.

The rearrangement joins TRBV5-1 to TRBJ1-1; D ambiguous. Germline CDR1 and CDR2: SGHRS and YFSETQ. The length of the CDR3 is 14 residues. Trimming shortened V by 0 bases and J by 6 bases, and 12 bases separated the two germline ends. The CDR3 protein is CASSLGHNPPEAFF. CDR3 coding DNA: TGCGCCAGCAGCTTGGGTCACAACCCGCCTGAAGCTTTCTTT.

The chain recombines TRBV12-3 or TRBV12-4 with TRBJ2-5, with 7 bases identical to TRBD2. The J call is uncertain, as TRBJ2-7 better fits the DNA end. The CDR3 totals 14 residues. The CDR3 nucleotides read TGTGCCAGCAATCAGCGGGAAGGTCAGTACGAGCAGTACTTC. It is translated as CASNQREGQYEQYF.

This clonotype was counted a few times. The gene calls are TRBV5-1 and TRBJ2-1; D unresolved. V was trimmed by 0 bases and J by 8 bases, leaving 12 bases between them. The CDR3 totals 14 residues. CDR1 is SGHRS and CDR2 is YFSETQ in the germline V gene. This CDR3 is CASSLAFVLDEQFF. The CDR3 nucleotides are TGCGCCAGCAGCTTGGCCTTCGTGTTAGATGAGCAGTTCTTC.

Comment on this clonotype: Mismatch with germline at one junction end may stem from a read error. The chain employs TRBV7-2 and TRBJ1-1; the match to TRBD1 covers 7 bases. The length of the CDR3 is 12 residues. Germline lookup yields CDR1 SGHTA and CDR2 FQGNSA. The CDR3 loop is CASRLGGAEAFF. The CDR3 DNA reads as TGTGCCAGCAGGTTAGGGGGCGCTGAAGCTTTCTTT.

V and J are TRBV15 and TRBJ1-5; 10 bases agree with TRBD1. From germline, CDR1 is LNHNV and CDR2 YYDKDF (reference sequence). The CDR3 contains 15 residues. V was pared by 1 base and J by 6 bases, with 3 bases of the junction left unmatched. The CDR3 here is CATSRAGTGVQPQHF. CDR3 coding DNA: TGTGCCACCAGCAGAGCCGGGACAGGGGTTCAGCCCCAGCATTTT.